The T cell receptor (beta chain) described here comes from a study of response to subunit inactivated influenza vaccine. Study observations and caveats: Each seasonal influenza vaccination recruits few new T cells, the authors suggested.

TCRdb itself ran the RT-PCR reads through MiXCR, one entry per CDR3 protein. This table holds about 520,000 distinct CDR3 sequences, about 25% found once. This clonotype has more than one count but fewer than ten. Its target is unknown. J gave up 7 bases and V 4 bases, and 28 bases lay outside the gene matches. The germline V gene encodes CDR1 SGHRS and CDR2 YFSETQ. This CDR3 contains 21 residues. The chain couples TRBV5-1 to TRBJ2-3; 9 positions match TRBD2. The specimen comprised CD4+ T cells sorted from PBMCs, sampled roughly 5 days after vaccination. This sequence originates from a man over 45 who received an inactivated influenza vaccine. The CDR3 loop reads CASSLLAGVEVVGPLYYTQYF. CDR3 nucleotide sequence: TGCGCCAGCAGCCTATTAGCGGGAGTAGAGGTGGTTGGCCCTCTTTACTATACGCAGTATTTT.